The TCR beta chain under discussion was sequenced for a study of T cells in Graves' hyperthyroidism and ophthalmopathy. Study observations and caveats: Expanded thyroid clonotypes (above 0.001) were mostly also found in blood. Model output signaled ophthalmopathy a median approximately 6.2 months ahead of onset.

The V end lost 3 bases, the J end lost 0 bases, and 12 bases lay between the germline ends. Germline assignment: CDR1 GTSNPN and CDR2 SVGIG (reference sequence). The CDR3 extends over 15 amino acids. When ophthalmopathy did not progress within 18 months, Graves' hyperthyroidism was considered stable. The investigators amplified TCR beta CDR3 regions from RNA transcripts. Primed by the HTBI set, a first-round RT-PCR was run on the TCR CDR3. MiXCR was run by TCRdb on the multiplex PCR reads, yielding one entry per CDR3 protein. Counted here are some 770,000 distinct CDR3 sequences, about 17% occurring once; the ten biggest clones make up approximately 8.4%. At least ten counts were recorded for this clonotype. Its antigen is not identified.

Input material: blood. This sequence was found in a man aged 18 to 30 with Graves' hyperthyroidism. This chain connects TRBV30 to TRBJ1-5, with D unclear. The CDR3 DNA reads TGTGCCTGGAGCGGCTTTGGGGATAGCAATCAGCCCCAGCATTTT. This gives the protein CAWSGFGDSNQPQHF.